These 20 T cell receptor beta chains share one sample of origin, sequenced in a study of CD8+CD57+ T cells in acquired aplastic anemia. The template for TCR beta VDJ and CDR3 sequence profiling was genomic DNA. TCRdb used MiXCR to reprocess the reads, holding one entry per CDR3 protein. The sample carries around 400,000 distinct CDR3 sequences, approximately 70% recorded once. What was sequenced was sorted CD4+, CD8+, or CD8+CD57+ T cells (not recorded which) from PBMCs. These receptors were obtained from a human donor in good health, serving as a control.

This clonotype has only a few counts. The chain joins TRBV15 to TRBJ2-5; no clear D gene. The CDR3 loop spans 13 amino acids. Germline CDR1 is LNHNV and CDR2 is YYDKDF (reference sequence). V lost 6 bases to trimming and J lost 1 base, with 9 bases between them. CDR3 sequence (DNA): TGTGCCACCAGGGGCTCCAGCCAAGAGACCCAGTACTTC. Protein: CATRGSSQETQYF.

The chain combines TRBV12-3 or TRBV12-4 with TRBJ1-4; D is unresolved. Deletions cut 3 bases from V and 8 bases from J, with 7 bases between. This CDR3 spans 12 amino acids. The CDR3 loop reads CASSFRREKLFF. CDR3 DNA sequence: TGTGCCAGCAGTTTCCGACGGGAAAAACTGTTTTTT.

This clonotype has ten or more counts. The V and J genes are TRBV30 and TRBJ1-1; tentative D call: TRBD1 (5 bases). Germline V gene data show CDR1 as GTSNPN and CDR2 as SVGIG (reference sequence). The V end was cut by 3 bases, the J end by 5 bases, with 13 bases between. The CDR3 loop spans 13 amino acids. CDR3 in amino acids: CAWSEQDWTEAFF. The CDR3 DNA follows: TGTGCCTGGAGCGAACAGGATTGGACTGAAGCTTTCTTT.

The chain joins TRBV7-3 to TRBJ1-5; D remains unclear. This CDR3 is built from 15 residues. Trimming left V 5 bases short and J 16 bases short, with 27 bases between. CDR1 is SGHTA and CDR2 is FQGTGA in the germline V gene. The CDR3 region is CASSLAPAVEQPYHF. For the CDR3, the DNA is TGTGCCAGCAGCCTAGCTCCAGCCGTAGAGCAGCCGTACCATTTT.

A remark on this clonotype: At one boundary the junction diverges from the germline segment, which might be a read error. This chain uses TRBV29-1 with TRBJ2-2; either TRBD1 or TRBD2 may fit D (6 bases each). Germline V gene data show CDR1 as SQVTM and CDR2 as ANQGSEA. The CDR3 is 14 amino acids. This chain's CDR3 is CSMDELAGTGALYF. The DNA of the CDR3 is TGCAGCATGGACGAGCTAGCCGGAACGGGGGCGCTGTATTTT.

The V call is TRBV27, the J call TRBJ1-2; D ambiguous. Germline lookup yields CDR1 MNHEY and CDR2 SMNVEV (reference sequence). The V and J ends lost 0 bases and 6 bases respectively, with 8 bases between them. The CDR3 extends over 13 amino acids. The CDR3 DNA is TGTGCCAGCAGTTTATCGATAAGGGATGGCTACACCTTC. It is translated as CASSLSIRDGYTF.

The chain combines TRBV20-1 with TRBJ2-1; 12 bases match TRBD2. Germline V gene data show CDR1 as DFQATT and CDR2 as SNEGSKA (reference sequence). CDR3 size: 15 residues. V lost 4 bases and J lost 7; bases outside the gene matches: 8. CDR3 in DNA: TGCAGTGCTAACGGACTAGCGGGATTCCTAAATGAGCAGTTCTTC. The encoded protein is CSANGLAGFLNEQFF.

The rearrangement joins TRBV7-3 to TRBJ2-6, with unresolved D. Germline CDR1 reads SGHTA; CDR2 reads FQGTGA. CDR3 length: 15 residues. Trimming removed 4 bases at V and 1 base at J, with 8 bases between. The CDR3 sequence is CASSCGPSGANVLTF. The CDR3 coding sequence is TGTGCCAGCAGCTGCGGACCGTCTGGGGCCAACGTCCTGACTTTC. The full variable domain, rest sourced from reference TRBV7-3 and TRBJ2-6, is GAGVSQTPSNKVTEKGKYVELRCDPISGHTALYWYRQSLGQGPEFLIYFQGTGAADDSGLPNDRFFAVRPEGSVSTLKIQRTERGDSAVYLCASSCGPSGANVLTFGAGSRLTVL.

This chain links TRBV5-1 with TRBJ1-2; D is possibly TRBD1 (6 bases). Between the trimmed V and J ends, which lost 4 bases and 0 bases, there was a span of 19 bases. Germline V gives CDR1 SGHRS, CDR2 YFSETQ. The CDR3 is 17 residues long. The CDR3 DNA sequence: TGCGCCAGCAGCGTTGGACAGCAGCGCCCGACTAACTATGGCTACACCTTC. Residues: CASSVGQQRPTNYGYTF.

The chain joins TRBV6-2 or TRBV6-3 to TRBJ1-6; D might be TRBD1 (5 bases). The CDR3 covers 13 residues. Looked up from germline, CDR1 is MNHEY and CDR2 is SVGEGT. Trimming left V 5 bases short and J 7 bases short, with 9 bases between. CDR3 protein: CASSGTENSPLHF. The CDR3, as DNA: TGTGCCAGCAGTGGGACCGAAAATTCACCCCTCCACTTT.

The sample holds a few counts of this clonotype. V usage is TRBV20-1 and J usage is TRBJ2-5, with D possibly TRBD2 on 5 matching bases. The germline CDR1 and CDR2 sequences are DFQATT and SNEGSKA (reference sequence). The CDR3 consists of 12 residues. V lost 2 bases and J 7 bases, leaving 11 bases between the germline ends. The CDR3 region has the DNA TGCAGTGCTAGACAGAACGAGGGGACCCAGTACTTC. This encodes CSARQNEGTQYF.

The J gene is TRBJ1-5, the V gene TRBV7-2; no clear D. Germline-derived CDR1 and CDR2 are SGHTA and FQGNSA. V lost 3 bases to trimming and J lost 7 bases, with 13 bases between them. The CDR3 has 14 residues. The CDR3 spells CASSFCPDHQPQHF. The DNA of the CDR3 is TGTGCCAGCAGCTTCTGCCCGGACCACCAGCCCCAGCATTTT.

There are many counts of this clonotype. The gene calls are TRBV11-2 and TRBJ2-1; 8 nucleotides line up with TRBD1. Germline assignment: CDR1 SGHAT and CDR2 FQNNGV. Losses at the gene ends were 2 bases for V and 1 base for J; bases not matched to a gene: 4. The CDR3 has 16 amino acids. CDR3 loop: CASSLTGTGSYNEQFF. CDR3 coding DNA: TGTGCCAGCAGCTTAACCGGGACAGGTTCCTACAATGAGCAGTTCTTC.

Note on this clonotype: The DNA is left out, because the CDR3 cannot be placed on it with certainty; the CDR3 is given as TCRdb lists it. This chain uses TRBV7-9 with TRBJ2-2. The CDR3 region is 14 residues in length, termini included. The germline gives CDR1 SEHNR, CDR2 FQNEAQ (reference sequence). The CDR3 sequence: CAAASSGTSSTSGF.

As for this clonotype: Likely a read error: the CDR3 ends without its conserved phenylalanine or tryptophan. The rearrangement links TRBV30 to TRBJ1-3; D unresolved. The germline V gene encodes CDR1 GTSNPN and CDR2 SVGIG (reference sequence). Trimming stripped 2 bases from V and 4 bases from J, with 6 bases between. The length of the CDR3 is 12 residues. The CDR3 DNA reads TGTGCCTGGAGTTTCTCCGGAAACACCATATATTAT. Translated, it gives CAWSFSGNTIYY.

The chain is built from TRBV7-9 and TRBJ1-3, with unresolved D. Trimming left V 0 bases short and J 8 bases short, with 14 bases between. The CDR3 loop spans 15 amino acids. Germline assignment: CDR1 SEHNR and CDR2 FQNEAQ (reference sequence). CDR3 coding DNA: TGTGCCAGCAGCTTAGCTGGGTTCTATGGCTACACCATATATTTT. Translation: CASSLAGFYGYTIYF.

V and J are TRBV6-2 or TRBV6-3 and TRBJ2-7; 8 bases line up with TRBD1. After removal of 7 bases from V and 5 bases from J, the junction contained 7 bases not matched to a gene. This CDR3 is built from 13 residues. Germline lookup yields CDR1 MNHEY and CDR2 SVGEGT. The CDR3: CASNGQGPHEQYF. The CDR3 nucleotides are TGTGCCAGCAATGGACAGGGCCCCCACGAGCAGTACTTC.

Remarks on this clonotype: A read error may account for a junction end that differs from germline. This CDR3 reads CASSLGRQNNAPLHF. The CDR3 DNA reads as TGTGCCAGCAGTTTGGGGAGACAGAATAATGCACCCCTCCACTTT. The chain employs TRBV9 and TRBJ1-6; D may be TRBD1 (5 bases). This CDR3 has 15 residues. The germline gives CDR1 SGDLS, CDR2 YYNGEE.

Note on this clonotype: An end of the junction does not agree with germline; a read error may underlie this. This rearrangement joins TRBV5-1 to TRBJ2-7; D gene ambiguous. CDR1 and CDR2 from the germline V gene are SGHRS and YFSETQ. This CDR3 has 15 amino acids. The CDR3 DNA follows: TGTGCCAGCAGTTTCCTGAGCGAGCAGTACTACGAGCAGTACTTC. Translation gives CASSFLSEQYYEQYF.

This clonotype was detected many times. The chain employs TRBV5-1 and TRBJ1-1; 8 bases are a match to TRBD1. Germline CDR1 is SGHRS and CDR2 is YFSETQ. This CDR3 spans 14 amino acids. With V trimmed by 4 bases and J by 4 bases, 6 bases remained unmatched. The CDR3 DNA follows: TGCGCCAGCAGCGAACAGGGGGGGCGCACTGAAGCTTTCTTT. It specifies CASSEQGGRTEAFF.